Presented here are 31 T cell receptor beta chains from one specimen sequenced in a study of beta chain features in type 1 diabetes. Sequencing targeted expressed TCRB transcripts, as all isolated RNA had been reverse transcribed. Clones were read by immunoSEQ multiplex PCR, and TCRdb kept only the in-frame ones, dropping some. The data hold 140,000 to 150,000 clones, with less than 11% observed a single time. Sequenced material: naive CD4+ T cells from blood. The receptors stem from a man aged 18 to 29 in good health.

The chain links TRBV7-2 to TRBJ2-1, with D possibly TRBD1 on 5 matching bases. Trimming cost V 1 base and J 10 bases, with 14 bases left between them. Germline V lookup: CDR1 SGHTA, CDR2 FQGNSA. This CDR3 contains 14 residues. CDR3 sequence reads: CASSLVIRAREQFF. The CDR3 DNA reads TGTGCCAGCAGCTTAGTAATCAGGGCTAGGGAGCAGTTCTTC.

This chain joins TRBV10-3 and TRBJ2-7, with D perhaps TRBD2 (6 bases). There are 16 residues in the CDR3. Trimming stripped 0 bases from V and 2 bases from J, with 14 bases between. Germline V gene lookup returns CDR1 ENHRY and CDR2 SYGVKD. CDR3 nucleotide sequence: TGTGCCATCAGTGAGTCGTCCTCGGGACTCCCCTACGAGCAGTACTTC. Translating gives CAISESSSGLPYEQYF.

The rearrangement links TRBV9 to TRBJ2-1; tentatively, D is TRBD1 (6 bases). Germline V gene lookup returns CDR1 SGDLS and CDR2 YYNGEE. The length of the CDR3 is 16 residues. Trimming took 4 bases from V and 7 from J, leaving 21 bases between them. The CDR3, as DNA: TGTGCCAGCAGCCCACAGGGAATCTCCACGTGGAATGAGCAGTTCTTC. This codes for CASSPQGISTWNEQFF.

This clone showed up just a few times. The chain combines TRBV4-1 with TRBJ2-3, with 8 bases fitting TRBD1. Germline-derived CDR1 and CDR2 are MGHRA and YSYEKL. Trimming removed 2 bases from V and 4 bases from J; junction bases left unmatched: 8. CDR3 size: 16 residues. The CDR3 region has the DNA TGCGCCAGCAGCCAATTGGCAGGGGGCGGTGCAGATACGCAGTATTTT. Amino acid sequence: CASSQLAGGGADTQYF.

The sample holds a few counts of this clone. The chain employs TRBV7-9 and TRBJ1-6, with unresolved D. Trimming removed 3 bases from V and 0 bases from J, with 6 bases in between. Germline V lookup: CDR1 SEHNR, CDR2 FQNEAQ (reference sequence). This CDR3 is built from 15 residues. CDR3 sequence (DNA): TGTGCCAGCAGCTTGGGGAGCTCCTATAATTCACCCCTCCACTTT. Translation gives CASSLGSSYNSPLHF. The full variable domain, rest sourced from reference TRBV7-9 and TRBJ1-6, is DTGVSQNPRHKITKRGQNVTFRCDPISEHNRLYWYRQTLGQGPEFLTYFQNEAQLEKSRLLSDRFSAERPKGSFSTLEIQRTEQGDSAMYLCASSLGSSYNSPLHFGNGTRLTVT.

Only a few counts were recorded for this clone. CDR3 residues: CASSIRTSGVRETQYF. The CDR3 DNA follows: TGTGCCAGTAGTATACGAACTAGCGGGGTTCGGGAGACCCAGTACTTC. This chain links TRBV19 with TRBJ2-5, with 10 bases fitting TRBD2. The CDR3 length is 16 residues. From germline, CDR1 is LNHDA and CDR2 SQIVND (reference sequence). Germline trimming cut 2 bases from V and 5 bases from J; bases unmatched to any gene: 8.

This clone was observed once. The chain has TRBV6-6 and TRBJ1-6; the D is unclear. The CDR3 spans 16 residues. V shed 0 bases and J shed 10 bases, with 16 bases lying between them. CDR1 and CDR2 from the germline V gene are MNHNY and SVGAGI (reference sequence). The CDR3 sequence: CASSYSKSYTGSPLHF. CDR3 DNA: TGTGCCAGCAGTTACTCAAAGTCTTATACGGGGTCACCCCTCCACTTT.

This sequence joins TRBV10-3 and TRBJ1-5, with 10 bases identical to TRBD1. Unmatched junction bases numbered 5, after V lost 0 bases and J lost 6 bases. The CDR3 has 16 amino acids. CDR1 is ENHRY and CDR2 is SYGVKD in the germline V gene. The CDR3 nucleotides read TGTGCCATCAGTGAGTCTGGGACAGGGGACGGTCAGCCCCAGCATTTT. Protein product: CAISESGTGDGQPQHF.

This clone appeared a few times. Written as DNA, the CDR3 is TGCGCCAGCAGCGCCAACTTATACAATGAGCAGTTCTTC. The encoded protein is CASSANLYNEQFF. This chain connects TRBV5-1 to TRBJ2-1; D is uncertain. CDR1 and CDR2 (germline): SGHRS, YFSETQ. The ends were cut back, 4 bases at V and 4 bases at J, with 9 bases in the middle. The CDR3 extends over 13 amino acids.

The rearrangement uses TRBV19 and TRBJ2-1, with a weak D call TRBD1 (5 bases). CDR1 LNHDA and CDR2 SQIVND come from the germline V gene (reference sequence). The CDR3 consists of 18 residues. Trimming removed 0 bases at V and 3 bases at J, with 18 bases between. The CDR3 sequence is CASSIDALGQPFYNEQFF. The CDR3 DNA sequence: TGTGCCAGTAGTATAGACGCCCTGGGGCAGCCCTTCTACAATGAGCAGTTCTTC. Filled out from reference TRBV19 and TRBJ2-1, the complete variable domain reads DGGITQSPKYLFRKEGQNVTLSCEQNLNHDAMYWYRQDPGQGLRLIYYSQIVNDFQKGDIAEGYSVSREKKESFPLTVTSAQKNPTAFYLCASSIDALGQPFYNEQFFGPGTRLTVL.

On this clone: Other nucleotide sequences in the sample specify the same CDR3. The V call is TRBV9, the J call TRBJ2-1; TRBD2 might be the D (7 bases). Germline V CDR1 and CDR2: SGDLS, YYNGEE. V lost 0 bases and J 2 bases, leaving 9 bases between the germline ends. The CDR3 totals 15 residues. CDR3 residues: CASSVEGGPYNEQFF. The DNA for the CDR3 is TGTGCCAGCAGCGTAGAGGGGGGGCCCTACAATGAGCAGTTCTTC.

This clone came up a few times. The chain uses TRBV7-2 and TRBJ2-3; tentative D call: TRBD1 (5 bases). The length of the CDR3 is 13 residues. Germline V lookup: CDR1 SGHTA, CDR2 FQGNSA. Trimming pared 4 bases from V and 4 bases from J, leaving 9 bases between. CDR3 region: CASSSRESDTQYF. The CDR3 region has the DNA TGTGCCAGCAGCTCCAGGGAATCAGATACGCAGTATTTT. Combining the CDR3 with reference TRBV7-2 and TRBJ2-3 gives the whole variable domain GAGVSQSPSNKVTEKGKDVELRCDPISGHTALYWYRQSLGQGLEFLIYFQGNSAPDKSGLPSDRFSAERTGGSVSTLTIQRTQQEDSAVYLCASSSRESDTQYFGPGTRLTVL.

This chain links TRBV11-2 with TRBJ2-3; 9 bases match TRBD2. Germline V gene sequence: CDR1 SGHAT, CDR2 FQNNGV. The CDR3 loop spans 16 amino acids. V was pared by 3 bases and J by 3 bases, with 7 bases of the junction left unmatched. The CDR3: CASSFLGLAGTDTQYF. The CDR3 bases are TGTGCCAGCAGCTTTCTTGGTCTAGCGGGGACAGATACGCAGTATTTT.

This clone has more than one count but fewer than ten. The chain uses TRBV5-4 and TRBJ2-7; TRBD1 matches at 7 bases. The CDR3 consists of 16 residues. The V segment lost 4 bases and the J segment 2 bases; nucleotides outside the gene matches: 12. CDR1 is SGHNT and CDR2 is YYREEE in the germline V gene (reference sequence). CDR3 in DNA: TGTGCCAGCAGCCCAGGTGAGACAGGGTCCACCTACGAGCAGTACTTC. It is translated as CASSPGETGSTYEQYF.

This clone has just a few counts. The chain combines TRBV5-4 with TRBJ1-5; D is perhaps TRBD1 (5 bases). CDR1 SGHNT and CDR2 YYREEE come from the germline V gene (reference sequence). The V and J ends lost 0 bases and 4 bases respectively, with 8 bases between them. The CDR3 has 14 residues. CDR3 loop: CASSLDGGNQPQHF. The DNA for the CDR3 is TGTGCCAGCAGCTTGGACGGGGGGAATCAGCCCCAGCATTTT.

The CDR3 DNA reads TGTGCCAGCAGCCCCTCAGACAGGTTATCCTACGAGCAGTACTTC. It is translated as CASSPSDRLSYEQYF. The chain carries TRBV9 and TRBJ2-7; possible D gene TRBD1, 6 bases. With 4 bases removed from V and 1 base from J, the gap between germline ends came to 15 bases. Germline CDR1 reads SGDLS; CDR2 reads YYNGEE. This CDR3 spans 15 amino acids.

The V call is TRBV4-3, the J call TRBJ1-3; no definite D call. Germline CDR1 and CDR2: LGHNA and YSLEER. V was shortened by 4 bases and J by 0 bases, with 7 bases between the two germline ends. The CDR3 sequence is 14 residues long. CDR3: CASSPTYSGNTIYF. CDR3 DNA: TGCGCCAGCAGCCCTACGTACTCTGGAAACACCATATATTTT.

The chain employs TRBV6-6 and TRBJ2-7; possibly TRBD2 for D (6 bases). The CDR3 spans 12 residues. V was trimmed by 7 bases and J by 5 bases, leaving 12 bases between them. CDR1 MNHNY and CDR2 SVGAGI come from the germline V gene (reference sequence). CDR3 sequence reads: CASNPGGDEQYF. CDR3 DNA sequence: TGTGCCAGCAATCCCGGGGGTGACGAGCAGTACTTC.

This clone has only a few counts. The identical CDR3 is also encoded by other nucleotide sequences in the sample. The CDR3 loop is CASSPTGGYEQYF. The CDR3 nucleotides read TGTGCCAGCTCACCAACAGGGGGCTACGAGCAGTACTTC. The chain is built from TRBV18 and TRBJ2-7; 8 bases map to TRBD1. V lost 2 bases, J lost 3 bases, and 0 bases stayed unmatched. The CDR3 is made up of 13 amino acids. Germline CDR1 KGHSH, CDR2 LQKENI.

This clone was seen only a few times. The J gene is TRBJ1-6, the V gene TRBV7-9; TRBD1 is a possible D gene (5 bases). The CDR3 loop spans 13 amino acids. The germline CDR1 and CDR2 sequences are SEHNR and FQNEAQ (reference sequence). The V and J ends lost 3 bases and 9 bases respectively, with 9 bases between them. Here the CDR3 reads CASSFREGSPLHF. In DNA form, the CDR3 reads TGTGCCAGCAGCTTCAGGGAGGGTTCACCCCTCCACTTT. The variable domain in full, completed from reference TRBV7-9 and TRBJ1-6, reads DTGVSQNPRHKITKRGQNVTFRCDPISEHNRLYWYRQTLGQGPEFLTYFQNEAQLEKSRLLSDRFSAERPKGSFSTLEIQRTEQGDSAMYLCASSFREGSPLHFGNGTRLTVT.

The CDR3 DNA sequence: TGCGCCAGCAGCCAAGATAGGGGAGTGGGGGGGGCCTCCTACGAGCAGTACTTC. It codes for CASSQDRGVGGASYEQYF. The gene calls are TRBV4-3 and TRBJ2-7; tentative D call: TRBD2 (7 bases). Trimming removed 0 bases from V and 0 bases from J, with 18 bases in between. The CDR3 runs to 18 residues. Germline values: CDR1 LGHNA, CDR2 YSLEER.

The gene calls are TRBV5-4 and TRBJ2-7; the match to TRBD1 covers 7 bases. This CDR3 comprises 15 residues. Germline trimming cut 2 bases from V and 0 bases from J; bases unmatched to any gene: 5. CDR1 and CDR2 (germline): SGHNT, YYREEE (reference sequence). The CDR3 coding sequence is TGTGCCAGCAGCTTAGGACAGGTCAGCTCCTACGAGCAGTACTTC. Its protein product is CASSLGQVSSYEQYF.

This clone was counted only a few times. CDR3 DNA sequence: TGTGCCAGCAGACGGACATTTTCTAACTATGGCTACACCTTC. Protein sequence: CASRRTFSNYGYTF. The V and J genes are TRBV7-9 and TRBJ1-2; D may be TRBD1 (5 bases). This CDR3 region has 14 residues. CDR1 SEHNR and CDR2 FQNEAQ come from the germline V gene (reference sequence). V lost 6 bases and J lost 0, with 11 bases in between.

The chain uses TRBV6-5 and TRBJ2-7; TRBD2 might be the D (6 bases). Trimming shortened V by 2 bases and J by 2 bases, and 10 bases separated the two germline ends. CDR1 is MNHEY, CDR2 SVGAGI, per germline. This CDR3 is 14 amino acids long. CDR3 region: CASSYLPGAYEQYF. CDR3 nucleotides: TGTGCCAGCAGTTACCTCCCGGGGGCCTACGAGCAGTACTTC.

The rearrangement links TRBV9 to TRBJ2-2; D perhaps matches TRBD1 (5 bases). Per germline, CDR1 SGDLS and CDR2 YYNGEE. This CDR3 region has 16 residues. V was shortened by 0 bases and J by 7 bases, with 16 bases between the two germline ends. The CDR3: CASSVEPRGAGGELFF. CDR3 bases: TGTGCCAGCAGCGTAGAGCCCCGTGGGGCTGGCGGGGAGCTGTTTTTT. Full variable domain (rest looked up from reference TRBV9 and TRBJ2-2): DSGVTQTPKHLITATGQRVTLRCSPRSGDLSVYWYQQSLDQGLQFLIQYYNGEERAKGNILERFSAQQFPDLHSELNLSSLELGDSALYFCASSVEPRGAGGELFFGEGSRLTVL.

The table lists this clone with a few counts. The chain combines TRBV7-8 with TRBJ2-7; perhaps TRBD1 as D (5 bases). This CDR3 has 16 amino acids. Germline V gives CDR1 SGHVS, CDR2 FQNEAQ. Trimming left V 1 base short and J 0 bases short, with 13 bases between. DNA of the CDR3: TGTGCCAGCAGCTTAGGCTGGGGCCCCTTCTCCTACGAGCAGTACTTC. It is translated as CASSLGWGPFSYEQYF.

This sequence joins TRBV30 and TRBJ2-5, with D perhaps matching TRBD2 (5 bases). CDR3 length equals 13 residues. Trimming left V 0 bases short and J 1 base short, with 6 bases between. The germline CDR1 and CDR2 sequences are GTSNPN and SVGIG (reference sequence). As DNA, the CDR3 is TGTGCCTGGAGTGTCGGGGTCCAAGAGACCCAGTACTTC. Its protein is CAWSVGVQETQYF.

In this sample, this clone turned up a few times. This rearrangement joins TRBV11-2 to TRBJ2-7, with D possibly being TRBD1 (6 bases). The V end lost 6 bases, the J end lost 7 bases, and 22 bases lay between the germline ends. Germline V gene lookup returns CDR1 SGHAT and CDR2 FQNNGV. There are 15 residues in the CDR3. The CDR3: CASSQLLQGLGEQYF. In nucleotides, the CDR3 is TGTGCCAGCAGTCAGCTTCTACAGGGATTAGGGGAGCAGTACTTC.

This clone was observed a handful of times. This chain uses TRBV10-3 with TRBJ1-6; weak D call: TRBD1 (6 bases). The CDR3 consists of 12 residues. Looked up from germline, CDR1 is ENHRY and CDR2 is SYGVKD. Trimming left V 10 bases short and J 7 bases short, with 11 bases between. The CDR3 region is CATQTGNSPLHF. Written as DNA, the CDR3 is TGTGCCACCCAGACAGGAAATTCACCCCTCCACTTT.

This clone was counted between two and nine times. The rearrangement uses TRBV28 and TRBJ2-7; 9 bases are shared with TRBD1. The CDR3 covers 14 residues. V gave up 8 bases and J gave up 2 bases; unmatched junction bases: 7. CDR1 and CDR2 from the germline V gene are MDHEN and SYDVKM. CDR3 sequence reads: CASGWTGVTYEQYF. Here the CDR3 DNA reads TGTGCCAGCGGGTGGACAGGGGTAACCTACGAGCAGTACTTC.

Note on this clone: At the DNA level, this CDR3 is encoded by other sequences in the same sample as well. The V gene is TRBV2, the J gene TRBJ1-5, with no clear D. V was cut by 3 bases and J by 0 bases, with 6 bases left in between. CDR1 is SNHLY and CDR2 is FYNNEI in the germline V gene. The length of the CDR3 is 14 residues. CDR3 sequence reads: CASSDIYSNQPQHF. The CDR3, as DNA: TGTGCCAGCAGTGATATTTATAGCAATCAGCCCCAGCATTTT.